The sequence of this TCR beta chain was determined in a study of cytomegalovirus exposure and HLA in healthy donors. Repertoires were generated with immunoSEQ multiplex PCR, while TCRdb's copy carries only in-frame clones and drops some. The sample shows 110,000 to 150,000 clones, around 90% of them seen only once. As concerns this clone: No antigen is known for it.

Study conclusions and caveats: The authors listed roughly 150 TCR beta chains as cytomegalovirus-associated.

The CDR3 runs to 15 residues. This TCR was recovered from a woman in her 30s in good health and CMV-seropositive. The sample taken for sequencing was PBMCs. The chain couples TRBV12-2 to TRBJ2-1; the table assigns TRBD2, which was not confirmed against the DNA. TRBV12-2 is deemed a pseudogene. This CDR3 reads CASRLGVPSPVEQFF. The CDR3 bases are TGTGCAAGTCGCTTAGGAGTCCCCTCACCTGTTGAGCAGTTCTTC.